This entry lists 15 T cell receptor beta chains sequenced from one sample in a study of control samples from healthy donors and cancer patients. Clones were sequenced by immunoSEQ multiplex PCR, and TCRdb holds only the in-frame ones, with some missing. The table includes approximately 40,000 clones, more than 65% detected once. Sequenced input: formalin-fixed, paraffin-embedded tissue. These receptor sequences come from a male donor with melanoma.

The chain is built from TRBV7-9 and TRBJ2-5; no reliable D call. Germline lookup yields CDR1 SEHNR and CDR2 FQNEAQ (reference sequence). Trimming removed 1 base at V and 6 bases at J, with 0 bases between. This CDR3 has 10 amino acids. CDR3 in amino acids: CASSLETQYF. In DNA form, the CDR3 reads TGTGCCAGCAGCTTAGAGACCCAGTACTTC.

The CDR3 DNA sequence: TGTGCCAGCAGCTCTCAAACGACAGGGAACAATGAGCAGTTCTTC. This sequence encodes CASSSQTTGNNEQFF. V usage is TRBV11-2 and J usage is TRBJ2-1; 7 bases map to TRBD1. With V trimmed by 4 bases and J by 5 bases, 8 bases remained unmatched. The CDR3 spans 15 residues. CDR1 is SGHAT, CDR2 FQNNGV, per germline.

Regarding this clone: Other DNA sequences of this sample code for an identical CDR3. J is TRBJ2-7 and V is TRBV10-3, with no clear D. The CDR3 runs 12 residues. Germline-derived CDR1 and CDR2 are ENHRY and SYGVKD. V was clipped by 3 bases and J by 2 bases, with 5 bases between them. As DNA, the CDR3 is TGTGCCATCAGTGACGGCCCCTACGAGCAGTACTTC. Amino acid sequence: CAISDGPYEQYF.

The J gene is TRBJ1-4, the V gene TRBV14; a possible D gene is TRBD1 (6 bases). V lost 4 bases, J lost 4 bases, and 19 bases lay in between. The CDR3 contains 17 residues. CDR1 is SGHDN, CDR2 FVKESK, per germline. The CDR3 loop reads CASSRRGGGPDNEKLFF. CDR3 nucleotides: TGTGCCAGCAGCCGCCGTGGCGGGGGGCCAGATAATGAAAAACTGTTTTTT.

This chain links TRBV9 with TRBJ2-7; D possibly corresponds to TRBD2 (5 bases). With 2 bases removed from V and 5 bases from J, the gap between germline ends came to 11 bases. The CDR3 has 13 residues. From germline, CDR1 is SGDLS and CDR2 YYNGEE. The CDR3 reads CASSVGVGHEQYF. In DNA form, the CDR3 reads TGTGCCAGCAGCGTCGGGGTTGGCCACGAGCAGTACTTC.

This chain links TRBV29-1 with TRBJ2-6; D is possibly TRBD2 (7 bases). CDR1 and CDR2 from the germline V gene are SQVTM and ANQGSEA. V lost 5 bases and J lost 2, with 10 bases in between. The CDR3 covers 14 residues. The DNA for the CDR3 is TGCAGCGTTAGGGGGGGGCCTGGGGCCAACGTCCTGACTTTC. Translated: CSVRGGPGANVLTF.

The chain has TRBV29-1 and TRBJ2-1; D is uncertain. Germline V gene data show CDR1 as SQVTM and CDR2 as ANQGSEA. This CDR3 has 13 residues. Trimming pared 4 bases from V and 10 bases from J, leaving 17 bases between. CDR3 region: CSVADGSGQEQFF. The DNA of the CDR3 is TGCAGCGTTGCGGACGGGTCCGGGCAGGAGCAGTTCTTC.

The chain uses TRBV28 and TRBJ2-5, with a tentative D call TRBD1 (6 bases). The ends were cut back, 10 bases at V and 1 base at J, with 10 bases in the middle. CDR1 and CDR2 from the germline V gene are MDHEN and SYDVKM. The CDR3 is made up of 12 amino acids. This CDR3 is CANKQGQETQYF. DNA of the CDR3: TGTGCCAACAAACAGGGCCAAGAGACCCAGTACTTC.

In this sample, this clone turned up a few times. The chain carries TRBV6-5 and TRBJ1-1; D perhaps matches TRBD1 (5 bases). The CDR3 extends over 13 amino acids. Germline V CDR1 and CDR2: MNHEY, SVGAGI. Trimming cost V 8 bases and J 3 bases, with 13 bases left between them. The CDR3 here is CASAKMGDTEAFF. CDR3 nucleotides: TGTGCCAGCGCGAAAATGGGGGACACTGAAGCTTTCTTT.

The V gene is TRBV19, the J gene TRBJ2-7; D remains ambiguous. The CDR3 runs to 15 residues. Per germline, CDR1 LNHDA and CDR2 SQIVND (reference sequence). V lost 2 bases and J lost 6, with 17 bases in between. CDR3 bases: TGTGCCAGTAGTATATCTTCGGGTTTCCGGGCCGAGCAGTACTTC. Encoded protein: CASSISSGFRAEQYF.

The chain combines TRBV15 with TRBJ2-5; 11 positions agree with TRBD1. CDR1 and CDR2 (germline): LNHNV, YYDKDF (reference sequence). Losses at the gene ends were 3 bases for V and 4 bases for J; bases not matched to a gene: 4. This CDR3 is 15 amino acids long. This chain's CDR3 is CATSRDRGPLETQYF. The CDR3 DNA is TGTGCCACCAGCAGGGACAGGGGGCCCCTAGAGACCCAGTACTTC.

The chain couples TRBV11-2 to TRBJ1-4; D might be TRBD1 (5 bases). Germline V gene data show CDR1 as SGHAT and CDR2 as FQNNGV. The V gene lost 4 bases and the J gene lost 5 bases, with 14 bases spanning the gap. This CDR3 spans 15 amino acids. CDR3 sequence: CASSSTGTANEKLFF. The CDR3 DNA reads TGTGCCAGCAGCTCGACCGGGACGGCGAATGAAAAACTGTTTTTT.

This chain links TRBV28 with TRBJ1-5, with no clear D. CDR1 MDHEN and CDR2 SYDVKM come from the germline V gene. V lost 7 bases and J lost 0, with 13 bases in between. The CDR3 is made up of 15 amino acids. CDR3 region: CASNPDLVSNQPQHF. DNA of the CDR3: TGTGCCAGCAACCCAGACCTTGTTAGCAATCAGCCCCAGCATTTT.

V usage is TRBV19 and J usage is TRBJ2-7; TRBD2 agrees at 9 bases. Germline CDR1 reads LNHDA; CDR2 reads SQIVND (reference sequence). V was clipped by 3 bases and J by 3 bases; unmatched bases: 3. CDR3 length: 14 amino acids. CDR3 bases: TGTGCCAGTAGTATGACTAGCGGCCTCTACGAGCAGTACTTC. Its protein is CASSMTSGLYEQYF.

This sequence joins TRBV7-2 and TRBJ1-5; D not certain. The CDR3 sequence is 12 residues long. Germline V CDR1 and CDR2: SGHTA, FQGNSA. V was shortened by 5 bases and J by 3 bases, with 5 bases between the two germline ends. Written as DNA, the CDR3 is TGTGCCAGCAGCGGTACCAATCAGCCCCAGCATTTT. Residues: CASSGTNQPQHF. Full variable domain (missing parts from reference TRBV7-2 and TRBJ1-5): GAGVSQSPSNKVTEKGKDVELRCDPISGHTALYWYRQSLGQGLEFLIYFQGNSAPDKSGLPSDRFSAERTGGSVSTLTIQRTQQEDSAVYLCASSGTNQPQHFGDGTRLSIL.